Listed below are T cell receptor beta chains from one sample, sequenced in a study of CD8+ T cells in alopecia areata. Clones were sequenced by immunoSEQ multiplex PCR, and TCRdb holds only the in-frame ones, with some missing. The sample yields about 190,000 clones, 50% to 60% seen once. The specimen was CD4+ T cells sorted from blood, collected at week 4, from a patient treated with tofacitinib. The receptors come from a human donor with alopecia areata. CDR3s include the opening cysteine and the closing phenylalanine or tryptophan. D genes are given only for firm matches. For some rows the clone size is stated as once, few or many, or as a class when expanded; others skip it.

cdr3_length	clone_size	v_call	d_call	j_call	cdr3_aa	cdr3_nt
14	few	TRBV10-3	TRBD1	TRBJ1-5	CAISGQGDEQPQHF	TGTGCCATCAGTGGACAGGGGGATGAGCAGCCCCAGCATTTT
13	NA	TRBV28	NA	TRBJ2-7	CASTEGWALEQYF	TGTGCCAGCACCGAGGGATGGGCTCTCGAGCAGTACTTC
15	NA	TRBV21-1	NA	TRBJ1-5	CASRDRVGLHQPQHF	TGTGCCAGCAGGGACCGTGTGGGGTTACATCAGCCCCAGCATTTT
13	NA	TRBV4-3	NA	TRBJ2-2	CASSQERTGELFF	TGCGCCAGCAGCCAAGAACGAACCGGGGAGCTGTTTTTT
14	NA	TRBV30	NA	TRBJ2-5	CAWRGSLVWETQYF	TGTGCCTGGAGAGGATCATTGGTCTGGGAGACCCAGTACTTC
14	few	TRBV7-2	NA	TRBJ2-5	CASSLAGNQETQYF	TGTGCCAGCAGCTTAGCCGGGAACCAAGAGACCCAGTACTTC
15	few	TRBV6-5	NA	TRBJ1-1	CASRAGSKRANEAFF	TGTGCCAGCAGGGCGGGAAGTAAAAGGGCCAATGAAGCTTTCTTT
12	NA	TRBV28	NA	TRBJ2-1	CASSPSRDEQFF	TGTGCCAGCAGCCCCTCGAGGGATGAGCAGTTCTTC
13	NA	TRBV9	NA	TRBJ2-1	CASSVGSHNEQFF	TGTGCCAGCAGTGTTGGATCCCACAATGAGCAGTTCTTC
15	NA	TRBV30	TRBD1	TRBJ1-1	CAWSDPHRGKGEAFF	TGTGCCTGGAGTGATCCTCACAGGGGGAAAGGTGAAGCTTTCTTT
12	NA	TRBV14	NA	TRBJ2-7	CASSLTTFEQYF	TGTGCCAGCAGCCTTACTACGTTCGAGCAGTACTTC
16	few	TRBV19	NA	TRBJ2-1	CASSIYRQQSHNEQFF	TGTGCCAGTAGTATATACAGGCAACAGTCTCACAATGAGCAGTTCTTC
13	few	TRBV9	NA	TRBJ2-5	CASTRPGEETQYF	TGTGCCAGCACCCGGCCGGGGGAAGAGACCCAGTACTTC
14	NA	TRBV5-4	TRBD1	TRBJ2-5	CASSLGQGQETQYF	TGTGCCAGCAGCCTAGGACAGGGACAAGAGACCCAGTACTTC
13	few	TRBV2	NA	TRBJ1-5	CASRAEENQPQHF	TGTGCCAGCAGAGCGGAGGAGAATCAGCCCCAGCATTTT
12	NA	TRBV30	TRBD1	TRBJ1-2	CARTGSNYGYTF	TGTGCCAGGACAGGGTCGAACTATGGCTACACCTTC
14	NA	TRBV28	NA	TRBJ2-7	CASKEGSGPYEQYF	TGTGCCAGCAAGGAAGGGTCTGGCCCCTACGAGCAGTACTTC
19	NA	TRBV30	TRBD2	TRBJ2-2	CAWRPRSGLAGGPSGELFF	TGTGCCTGGAGGCCCCGTTCGGGACTAGCGGGAGGGCCCTCCGGGGAGCTGTTTTTT
13	NA	TRBV7-9	NA	TRBJ2-7	CASQLRESYEQYF	TGTGCCAGCCAATTGCGGGAATCCTACGAGCAGTACTTC
15	NA	TRBV7-2	TRBD2	TRBJ2-1	CASSSQTTSGNEQFF	TGTGCCAGCAGCTCTCAGACCACTAGCGGTAATGAGCAGTTCTTC
14	NA	TRBV29-1	TRBD2	TRBJ2-3	CSVSLAGVTDTQYF	TGCAGCGTTTCTCTAGCGGGGGTCACAGATACGCAGTATTTT
11	NA	TRBV2	NA	TRBJ1-1	CASRGNTEAFF	TGTGCCAGCAGGGGTAACACTGAAGCTTTCTTT
15	NA	TRBV2	TRBD2	TRBJ2-2	CASSDGREFTGELFF	TGTGCCAGCAGTGATGGGCGGGAGTTCACCGGGGAGCTGTTTTTT
18	NA	TRBV30	NA	TRBJ1-5	CAWSVGALGKNSNQPQHF	TGTGCCTGGAGTGTTGGGGCACTCGGAAAGAATAGCAATCAGCCCCAGCATTTT
14	NA	TRBV9	NA	TRBJ1-2	CASSPWMENYGYTF	TGTGCCAGCAGCCCTTGGATGGAGAACTATGGCTACACCTTC
15	once	TRBV7-9	NA	TRBJ2-5	CASSLAVGRWETQYF	TGTGCCAGCAGCTTAGCGGTCGGGCGTTGGGAGACCCAGTACTTC
15	few	TRBV29-1	NA	TRBJ2-4	CSVGEGTGGTDIQYF	TGCAGCGTTGGGGAGGGAACAGGGGGAACGGACATTCAGTACTTC
16	NA	TRBV5-4	NA	TRBJ2-2	CASSLGGHKGTGELFF	TGTGCCAGCAGCCTAGGAGGACACAAGGGCACCGGGGAGCTGTTTTTT
13	NA	TRBV6-1	NA	TRBJ2-1	CASVRTNRGEQFF	TGTGCCAGCGTAAGGACTAACCGGGGTGAGCAGTTCTTC
13	NA	TRBV27	NA	TRBJ1-5	CASSYRDNQPQHF	TGTGCCAGCAGTTACAGGGACAATCAGCCCCAGCATTTT
16	NA	TRBV9	NA	TRBJ2-5	CASSFSGGSGQETQYF	TGTGCCAGCAGCTTTTCGGGGGGCTCCGGGCAAGAGACCCAGTACTTC
11	NA	TRBV5-1	NA	TRBJ2-3	CASSLLDTQYF	TGCGCCAGCAGCTTGCTAGATACGCAGTATTTT
15	few	TRBV2	TRBD2	TRBJ2-1	CASRATAGNYNEQFF	TGTGCCAGCAGGGCAACAGCGGGAAACTACAATGAGCAGTTCTTC
14	NA	TRBV7-2	TRBD2	TRBJ2-7	CASGTSGSLNEQYF	TGTGCCAGTGGGACTAGCGGGAGTCTCAACGAGCAGTACTTC
16	NA	TRBV18	NA	TRBJ1-2	CASSPMDRALINGYTF	TGTGCCAGCTCACCCATGGACAGAGCATTGATCAATGGCTACACCTTC
16	once	TRBV2	TRBD2	TRBJ2-5	CASSYELAGEGETQYF	TGTGCCAGCAGTTATGAACTAGCGGGAGAGGGGGAGACCCAGTACTTC
14	NA	TRBV30	NA	TRBJ2-3	CAWSLKGGRGAQYF	TGTGCCTGGAGCTTAAAAGGAGGCCGCGGGGCGCAGTATTTT
13	few	TRBV27	NA	TRBJ1-5	CASSIGATGPQHF	TGTGCCAGCAGCATCGGGGCTACGGGGCCCCAGCATTTT
11	NA	TRBV6-5	NA	TRBJ1-2	CASSSRGGYTF	TGTGCCAGCAGTAGTAGGGGTGGCTACACCTTC
13	few	TRBV5-1	NA	TRBJ2-7	CASRQGSSYEQYF	TGCGCCAGCAGACAGGGATCCTCCTACGAGCAGTACTTC
16	NA	TRBV5-1	NA	TRBJ2-4	CASSSSTGIAKNIQYF	TGCGCCAGCAGCTCGTCGACAGGAATAGCCAAAAACATTCAGTACTTC
13	NA	TRBV15	NA	TRBJ2-3	CATSREFADTQYF	TGTGCCACCAGCAGAGAGTTTGCGGATACGCAGTATTTT
14	NA	TRBV30	TRBD1	TRBJ2-1	CAWSLGQGVHEQFF	TGTGCCTGGAGTTTGGGACAGGGAGTCCATGAGCAGTTCTTC
11	NA	TRBV2	NA	TRBJ1-1	CAGNRETEAFF	TGTGCCGGAAACAGGGAAACTGAAGCTTTCTTT
12	NA	TRBV29-1	TRBD2	TRBJ2-3	CGGREGTDTQYF	TGCGGTGGAAGGGAGGGAACAGATACGCAGTATTTT
12	NA	TRBV16	NA	TRBJ2-1	CASSPGTSVPFF	TGTGCCAGCAGCCCAGGGACATCAGTACCGTTCTTC
15	once	TRBV7-3	NA	TRBJ2-1	CASSLVGRMENEQFF	TGTGCCAGCAGCCTCGTGGGGAGGATGGAGAATGAGCAGTTCTTC
13	NA	TRBV25-1	NA	TRBJ2-7	CASSDMTAYEQYF	TGTGCCAGCAGTGATATGACGGCCTACGAGCAGTACTTC
15	few	TRBV14	NA	TRBJ2-1	CASSQEAAAHNEQFF	TGTGCCAGCAGCCAAGAAGCGGCCGCACACAATGAGCAGTTCTTC
15	NA	TRBV29-1	TRBD2	TRBJ2-7	CSVGTSGAPPYEQYF	TGCAGCGTTGGGACTAGCGGAGCTCCTCCCTACGAGCAGTACTTC
12	NA	TRBV6-1	NA	TRBJ2-1	CASSESYNEQFF	TGTGCCAGCAGTGAGAGTTACAATGAGCAGTTCTTC
15	few	TRBV9	NA	TRBJ1-2	CASSPSGEGNYGYTF	TGTGCCAGCAGCCCCTCCGGGGAGGGAAACTATGGCTACACCTTC